This TCR beta chain was sequenced during a study of blood T cell repertoires in COVID-19. The table came from immunoSEQ multiplex PCR; TCRdb's copy has only in-frame clones and leaves some out. Of around 260,000 clones listed, roughly nine tenths are singletons. Germline CDR1 and CDR2: SGHRS and YFSETQ. The CDR3 is made up of 13 amino acids. V lost 7 bases to trimming and J lost 0 bases, with 7 bases between them. The sample was peripheral blood. This clonotype originated in a man aged 55 to 70 who had recovered from COVID-19. The rearrangement joins TRBV5-1 to TRBJ2-2, with D possibly matching TRBD1 (5 bases). CDR3 bases: TGCGCCAGCGGGGCAGCGAACACCGGGGAGCTGTTTTTT. It translates to CASGAANTGELFF.